This T cell receptor (beta chain) was identified during a study of blood T cells in healthy people across ages. Study-level points and caveats: Observed TCR beta diversity per million T cells went down as age went up. This fall followed a roughly linear course with age. Naive T cell percentage showed a strong correlation with the diversity of TCR beta.

Primed by a sample-barcoded 5' primer and a J-beta primer mix, a second PCR proceeded for roughly 7 to 11 cycles. MiXCR, applied by TCRdb to the 5' RACE reads, yields one record per CDR3 protein. The sample yields 1.5 million to 2 million distinct CDR3 sequences, around half seen once. Extraction of total RNA produced a minimum of 5 micrograms from each sample. V was clipped by 2 bases and J by 8 bases; unmatched bases: 4. The CDR3 contains 13 residues. This clonotype was counted many times. Its antigen is as yet unknown. The receptor was isolated from a woman aged 40 to 50 in good health. Sequences were obtained from blood. This chain links TRBV12-3 or TRBV12-4 with TRBJ1-2; 8 bases line up with TRBD1. The CDR3 nucleotides are TGTGCCAGCAGTTTACAGGGGGCGAGGGGCTACACCTTC. Its translation: CASSLQGARGYTF.